This T cell receptor (beta chain) was retrieved from a study of cytomegalovirus exposure and HLA in healthy donors. Note on this clone: As yet, its antigen is unknown.

PCR involved 60 Vbeta and 13 Jbeta primers. Profiling relied on immunoSEQ multiplex PCR, and the TCRdb table lists in-frame clones only, not all of them. The sample carries roughly 150,000 clones, approximately 84% recorded once. Study-wide points: Presence/absence analyses treated sequencing depth as roughly uniform across donors.

Material for sequencing was PBMCs. The clonotype was recovered from a woman aged 35 to 49 in good health and CMV-seropositive.

In nucleotides, the CDR3 is TGTGCCACCAGCAGAGCTGGGGGGAGCTCCTACGAGCAGTACTTC. Translated: CATSRAGGSSYEQYF. The chain recombines TRBV15 with TRBJ2-7; perhaps TRBD2 as D (6 bases). This CDR3 spans 15 amino acids. V was pared by 1 base and J by 0 bases, with 10 bases between. In germline, CDR1 is LNHNV, CDR2 YYDKDF (reference sequence).